These 20 T cell receptor beta chains were all obtained from the same sample, sequenced in a study of identical twins. MiXCR was run by TCRdb on the 5' RACE reads, yielding one entry per CDR3 protein. The sample includes about 920,000 distinct CDR3 sequences, 12% of them seen just once. The same specimen was also included in a second study, on yellow fever vaccine responses in identical twins.

Sequencing used PBMCs. These receptor sequences come from a woman between 18 and 29 years old in good health.

This clonotype was counted a few times. The chain couples TRBV18 to TRBJ2-3; no definite D call. Germline V lookup: CDR1 KGHSH, CDR2 LQKENI. The CDR3 is 12 residues long. V lost 3 bases and J 6 bases, leaving 7 bases between the germline ends. The CDR3 coding sequence is TGTGCCAGCTCACCGTACCCGGATACGCAGTATTTT. Its translation is CASSPYPDTQYF.

A few counts support this clonotype. This chain uses TRBV20-1 with TRBJ1-2; D is perhaps TRBD1 (5 bases). This CDR3 is built from 11 residues. Germline CDR1 reads DFQATT; CDR2 reads SNEGSKA (reference sequence). With 1 base removed from V and 7 bases from J, the gap between germline ends came to 7 bases. CDR3 coding DNA: TGCAGTGCTAGAGTTCAGGGTGGCTACACCTTC. This sequence encodes CSARVQGGYTF.

The genes are TRBV25-1 and TRBJ2-7; unclear D gene. The CDR3 is made up of 13 amino acids. V was trimmed by 4 bases and J by 3 bases, leaving 10 bases between them. Germline CDR1 is MGHDK and CDR2 is SYGVNS. CDR3 loop: CASSVSMGYEQYF. CDR3 nucleotide sequence: TGTGCCAGCAGTGTGTCTATGGGCTACGAGCAGTACTTC.

This clonotype was counted at least ten times. The V gene is TRBV20-1, the J gene TRBJ2-1, with 7 bases lining up with TRBD1. Germline assignment: CDR1 DFQATT and CDR2 SNEGSKA (reference sequence). Trimming at V came to 3 bases and at J to 6 bases, leaving 8 bases not matched to a gene. This CDR3 comprises 14 residues. CDR3 residues: CSARGDRYTNEQFF. The CDR3 DNA reads as TGCAGTGCTAGGGGGGACAGATACACCAATGAGCAGTTCTTC.

This clonotype has ten or more counts. The chain uses TRBV12-3 or TRBV12-4 and TRBJ2-1; no firm D call. Trimming took 3 bases from V and 7 from J, leaving 10 bases between them. This CDR3 spans 13 amino acids. The DNA of the CDR3 is TGTGCCAGCAGTTTTCGGGTTCTTAATGAGCAGTTCTTC. This translates into CASSFRVLNEQFF.

V is TRBV6-2 or TRBV6-3 and J is TRBJ2-2, with a possible D match to TRBD1 (6 bases). V shed 5 bases and J shed 1 base, with 8 bases lying between them. Germline CDR1 reads MNHEY; CDR2 reads SVGEGT. CDR3 length: 14 residues. The CDR3 sequence: CASSVQGNTGELFF. The CDR3 bases are TGTGCCAGCAGTGTACAGGGGAACACCGGGGAGCTGTTTTTT.

The chain links TRBV12-3 or TRBV12-4 to TRBJ2-1; D unresolved. The CDR3 covers 15 residues. Trimming took off 7 bases at V and 6 bases at J, with 19 bases between the two ends. The CDR3 DNA reads as TGTGCCAGCACCCCCAGTGTTCGGAGTTCCAATGAGCAGTTCTTC. Translation: CASTPSVRSSNEQFF.

This clonotype came up many times. This sequence joins TRBV6-5 and TRBJ1-6; D perhaps matches TRBD1 (5 bases). The CDR3 extends over 16 amino acids. V gave up 0 bases and J gave up 7 bases, with 13 bases separating them. Germline values: CDR1 MNHEY, CDR2 SVGAGI. In nucleotides, the CDR3 is TGTGCCAGCAGTTACTCTGTCGGGACGGTCAATTCACCCCTCCACTTT. It is translated as CASSYSVGTVNSPLHF.

This clonotype came up many times. The rearrangement joins TRBV4-1 to TRBJ1-1; weak D call: TRBD1 (5 bases). This CDR3 is 15 amino acids long. Trimming took 0 bases from V and 4 from J, leaving 12 bases between them. The germline CDR1 and CDR2 sequences are MGHRA and YSYEKL. CDR3 nucleotide sequence: TGCGCCAGCAGCCAAGAGGCAGGGCGGATCACTGAAGCTTTCTTT. It encodes CASSQEAGRITEAFF.

This chain connects TRBV12-3 or TRBV12-4 to TRBJ2-1; D gene unclear. There are 15 residues in the CDR3. V dropped 6 bases and J dropped 2 bases, with 14 bases sitting between them. The CDR3 DNA sequence: TGTGCCAGCAGGCCACCGGATGGCACCTACAATGAGCAGTTCTTC. Translated: CASRPPDGTYNEQFF.

The rearrangement uses TRBV5-6 and TRBJ2-7; a weak D match, TRBD2 (6 bases). The CDR3 length is 14 residues. Between the trimmed V and J ends, which lost 1 base and 0 bases, there was a span of 8 bases. Germline CDR1 SGHDT, CDR2 YYEEEE. CDR3 DNA: TGTGCCAGCAGCTTGTACGGGAGCTCCTACGAGCAGTACGTC. Translating gives CASSLYGSSYEQYV.

The rearrangement uses TRBV5-5 and TRBJ1-6; D not certain. The germline gives CDR1 SGHKS, CDR2 YYEKEE (reference sequence). Trimming removed 0 bases at V and 0 bases at J, with 7 bases between. CDR3 length equals 16 residues. CDR3 DNA sequence: TGTGCCAGCAGCTTGGAGGTCTACTCCTATAATTCACCCCTCCACTTT. This translates into CASSLEVYSYNSPLHF.

This clonotype appeared many times. The V call is TRBV11-2, the J call TRBJ2-1, with D maybe TRBD1 (6 bases). The germline V gene encodes CDR1 SGHAT and CDR2 FQNNGV. This CDR3 contains 16 residues. Trimming removed 4 bases from V and 3 bases from J, with 16 bases in between. This CDR3 reads CASSWRTTGGYNEQFF. In DNA form, the CDR3 reads TGTGCCAGCAGCTGGCGGACGACAGGTGGCTACAATGAGCAGTTCTTC.

V gene TRBV4-1 combines with J gene TRBJ2-1; tentatively, D is TRBD2 (7 bases). Germline CDR1 and CDR2: MGHRA and YSYEKL. The CDR3 totals 14 residues. V was cut by 10 bases and J by 4 bases, with 17 bases left in between. The CDR3 reads CATRGLGGYNEQFF. As DNA, the CDR3 is TGCGCCACCCGGGGGCTGGGGGGGTACAATGAGCAGTTCTTC.

The V gene is TRBV4-1, the J gene TRBJ2-7; 11 bases fit TRBD2. This CDR3 region has 16 residues. Germline CDR1 reads MGHRA; CDR2 reads YSYEKL. V gave up 1 base and J gave up 4 bases; unmatched junction bases: 6. This CDR3 is CASSQGASGGPYEQYV. Written as DNA, the CDR3 is TGCGCCAGCAGCCAAGGGGCTAGCGGGGGGCCTTACGAGCAGTACGTC.

This clonotype was seen a handful of times. Here the CDR3 reads CASSLASPSVGYTF. CDR3 nucleotide sequence: TGTGCCAGCAGTTTAGCGAGCCCCTCGGTTGGCTACACCTTC. This chain links TRBV12-3 or TRBV12-4 with TRBJ1-2; D not certain. V gave up 0 bases and J gave up 7 bases, with 12 bases separating them. The CDR3 loop spans 14 amino acids.

V gene TRBV15 combines with J gene TRBJ2-1; D is undetermined. CDR1 is LNHNV, CDR2 YYDKDF, per germline (reference sequence). There are 12 residues in the CDR3. V lost 0 bases, J lost 10 bases, and 7 bases lay in between. CDR3 loop: CATSREKSEQFF. The CDR3 DNA reads TGTGCCACCAGCAGAGAGAAATCGGAGCAGTTCTTC. The complete variable domain, with remaining parts taken from reference TRBV15 and TRBJ2-1, reads DAMVIQNPRYQVTQFGKPVTLSCSQTLNHNVMYWYQQKSSQAPKLLFHYYDKDFNNEADTPDNFQSRRPNTSFCFLDIRSPGLGDTAMYLCATSREKSEQFFGPGTRLTVL.

This clonotype was counted ten times or more. The J gene is TRBJ2-5, the V gene TRBV12-3 or TRBV12-4; 9 nucleotides match TRBD1. V lost 6 bases and J lost 5; bases outside the gene matches: 7. CDR3 size: 14 residues. The CDR3 reads CASSQDRGRETQYF. CDR3 in DNA: TGTGCCAGCAGCCAAGACAGGGGGAGGGAGACCCAGTACTTC.

This clonotype was seen at least ten times. The gene calls are TRBV6-5 and TRBJ2-7; 8 bases fit TRBD2. This CDR3 is 16 amino acids long. The trim removed 0 bases at V and 1 base at J, leaving 5 bases unmatched. The germline V gene encodes CDR1 MNHEY and CDR2 SVGAGI. CDR3 DNA sequence: TGTGCCAGCAGTTACTCTTTAGCGGGAAAATCCTACGAGCAGTACTTC. This translates into CASSYSLAGKSYEQYF.

V and J are TRBV24-1 and TRBJ2-6; 7 bases match TRBD1. The CDR3 sequence is 17 residues long. The V and J ends lost 2 bases and 0 bases, in that order; junction bases with no gene match: 3. CDR1 is KGHDR and CDR2 is SFDVKD in the germline V gene. The CDR3 bases are TGTGCCACCAGTGATTGGGACAGACACTCTGGGGCCAACGTCCTGACTTTC. It is translated as CATSDWDRHSGANVLTF.